Described below is a single T cell receptor beta chain sequence and its context. Its target is not known. This entry belongs to a study of T cells in localized non-small cell lung cancer. Study-wide results and caveats: Heterogeneity within the tumor remains possible, as just one region underwent sequencing. Appearances in adjacent lung were noted for a median roughly 50 of the top 100 tumor clones. An association was observed between higher blood T cell density and longer overall survival. Adjacent uninvolved lung had the highest clonality, suggesting focused antigen responses.

V was shortened by 2 bases and J by 6 bases, with 10 bases between the two germline ends. There are 13 residues in the CDR3. CDR1 is MNHEY, CDR2 SMNVEV, per germline (reference sequence). Repertoires were generated with immunoSEQ multiplex PCR, while TCRdb's copy carries only in-frame clones and drops some. The data show 9,400 or so clones, about 90% seen once. Here the sequenced sample was peripheral blood, taken before any cancer treatment. The origin of this receptor is a female donor over 55 with stage II squamous cell lung carcinoma. The rearrangement uses TRBV27 and TRBJ1-1; no firm D call. This chain's CDR3 is CASSLTGEAEAFF. The CDR3 DNA follows: TGTGCCAGCAGTTTAACCGGGGAGGCTGAAGCTTTCTTT.